This TCR beta chain came from a study of T cells in Graves' hyperthyroidism and ophthalmopathy. Using RNA transcripts as the source, TCR beta CDR3 regions were amplified. The HTBI primer set served for first-round RT-PCR of the TCR CDR3. Each CDR3 protein is one row after TCRdb ran MiXCR on the multiplex PCR reads. This table holds hundreds of thousands of distinct CDR3 sequences, roughly a third found once. Trimming removed 6 bases at V and 2 bases at J, with 16 bases between. In germline, CDR1 is MNHNS, CDR2 SASEGT. The CDR3 runs to 16 residues. As concerns this clonotype: The target antigen is unknown.

General study results and limits: Researchers report that a 13 V-J model separated ophthalmopathy from stable hyperthyroidism.

Absent ophthalmopathy progression within 18 months defined stable Graves' hyperthyroidism. Uncontrolled infection, other autoimmune disease, pregnancy or lactation led to exclusion. The sequenced sample was blood. The rearrangement joins TRBV6-1 to TRBJ2-2; the D is unclear. The clonotype originates from a woman between 35 and 50 years old with Graves' hyperthyroidism. This CDR3 reads CASSPISRINTGELFF. The CDR3 DNA follows: TGTGCCAGCAGCCCCATTTCCCGGATCAACACCGGGGAGCTGTTTTTT.